The clone carrying this T cell receptor (beta chain) was detected only a few times. The data are from a study of CD8 T cells in Susac syndrome. Random hexamers were used to reverse transcribe 0.5 to 1 ug of RNA. TCRdb analysed the immunoSEQ multiplex PCR reads with MiXCR anew, one entry per CDR3 protein. The sample holds around 300,000 distinct CDR3 sequences, roughly 85% seen once. Blood CD8+ and CD4+ T cells underwent high-throughput TCR beta sequencing. In the multiple sclerosis control group, patients were treatment-naive and had stable or active relapsing-remitting disease. FACS was used to enrich TEMRA cells, whereas the CD8+ and CD4+ T cells were obtained by negative isolation. Germline V gene data show CDR1 as SGHAT and CDR2 as FQNNGV. Trimming removed 1 base at V and 3 bases at J, with 10 bases between. CDR3 length equals 14 residues.

The sequence came from a human donor with multiple sclerosis. Sequenced sample: CD8+ T cells from PBMCs. V gene TRBV11-2 combines with J gene TRBJ2-7; D assignment may be TRBD1 or TRBD2 (5 bases each). The CDR3: CASSLGEGIYEQYF. DNA of the CDR3: TGTGCCAGCAGCTTAGGTGAGGGGATCTACGAGCAGTACTTC.